This T cell receptor (delta chain) was captured in a study of DNA immune sequencing with unique molecular identifiers. Study-wide background: Fluorescence-activated cell sorting enriched γδ T cells from PBMC. Approximately 96 ng enriched γδ T-cell DNA was sequenced versus 0.95 to 1 ug non-enriched DNA.

A word on this clone: As yet, its antigen is unknown. Given a far larger clone just one base away, this is likely a sequencing read error. At the DNA level, this CDR3 is encoded by other sequences in the same sample as well.

A 32-plex genomic DNA assay used primers for all 8 TRDV and 4 TRDJ genes. A 12-nucleotide UMI was added during roughly 3 barcoding PCR cycles before adapter PCR. TCRdb redid clone calling on the multiplex PCR reads using CATT. The repertoire has 1,500 to 2,000 delta-chain clones, approximately 13% of them found once; the top ten carry around 52%. Trimming pared 0 bases from V and 0 bases from J, leaving 17 bases between. Germline lookup yields CDR1 GEAIGNYY and CDR2 EKD. This CDR3 is built from 20 residues. Overall study findings and caveats: TRD diversity varied, with several healthy donors highly oligoclonal. Healthy donor TRD clonotypes most often used TRDV2 joined to TRDJ1.

Material: gamma-delta T cells enriched from blood buffy coat, or unenriched PBMCs (not recorded which). This chain links TRDV2 with TRDJ3; weak D call: TRDD3 (5 bases). This clonotype originated in a human donor in good health. The CDR3, as DNA: TGTGCCTGTGACACCTTGGGGACCACGAATGGCTCCTGGGACACCCGACAGATGTTTTTC. Translation: CACDTLGTTNGSWDTRQMFF.